This T cell receptor beta chain was documented in a study of regulatory T cells in long-lasting Graves disease. Overall study results and limits: Relative to newly diagnosed Graves' patients, persistent ones had lower TCR diversity.

This sample's time point: newly diagnosed GD, antithyroid drugs for less than 3 months. Making the TCR library involved RNA that had been extracted from PBMCs. Patient provenance is recorded as an endocrinology department in Xi'an, China. The authors built TCR beta libraries using iRepertoire HTBI primers and Arm-PCR of CDR3 regions. TCRdb reanalysed the multiplex PCR reads using MiXCR and keeps one entry per CDR3 protein. The sample contains 560,000 or so distinct CDR3 sequences, 16% of which appear only once. This clonotype was recorded a few times. Its antigen is unidentified. The same sample was also studied in work on T cells in Graves' hyperthyroidism and ophthalmopathy.

The source material was peripheral blood mononuclear cells (PBMCs), sampled at new diagnosis, from a patient treated with antithyroid drugs. This clonotype was obtained from a man aged 18 to 35 with Graves disease.

The CDR3: CASSLGGLDQETQYF. CDR3 nucleotides: TGTGCCAGCAGCTTAGGCGGTCTAGACCAAGAGACCCAGTACTTC. The chain combines TRBV7-2 with TRBJ2-1; D gene uncertain. TRBJ2-5 explains the end of the DNA better; the J call may be wrong. Germline V lookup: CDR1 SGHTA, CDR2 FQGNSA. The CDR3 extends over 15 amino acids.